This TCR beta chain was recorded in a study of T cell changes during pregnancy in multiple sclerosis (dated by TCRdb to about 2019). Concerning the study at large: In women with multiple sclerosis, the researchers looked at how the T cell repertoire shifted as pregnancy progressed.

The library was produced with the immunoSEQ multiplex PCR assay. TCRdb re-hosts the immuneACCESS table, in-frame sequences only. Its copies lack some clones; in the studies checked, an unresolved V gene accounts for under half of them, and the cause for the rest is not known. This sample is represented by 85,000 to 130,000 clones; around 90% of them were singletons. The ten largest clones capture 1.6% of the sample. As to this clone: This receptor's antigen is unknown. No much larger clonotype is one base removed from it; base qualities were not supplied.

CDR1 and CDR2, looked up from the germline V gene (reference sequence), are SEHNR and FQNEAQ. From its cysteine to its phenylalanine, the CDR3 spans 12 amino acids. The entry retains the CDR3 DNA only, 36 bases that are in frame from base 1. Between the V and J ends, shortened by 4 bases and 5 bases respectively, the junction contains 7 bases. This material consisted of peripheral blood, taken after pregnancy. Recombination linked TRBV7-9 to TRBJ2-3; no D segment can be confidently identified. This TCR was sampled from a female donor with multiple sclerosis, enrolled in a pregnancy study. The CDR3 region: CASSSVKDTQYF. The base sequence is TGTGCCAGCAGCTCGGTGAAAGATACGCAGTATTTT.